This T cell receptor (beta chain) came from a study of T cells in Graves' hyperthyroidism and ophthalmopathy. General study findings and limits: Most clonotypes expanded in thyroid above 0.001 were likewise present in blood.

Patients between 18 and 65 years old had hyperthyroidism, newly diagnosed and lasting under 2 months. Every diagnosis used clinical symptoms, serum thyroxine and TRAb, thyroid ultrasound and orbital computed tomography. This CDR3 contains 14 residues. The trim removed 3 bases at V and 9 bases at J, leaving 10 bases unmatched. Germline values: CDR1 MDHEN, CDR2 SYDVKM. Ten or more counts support this clonotype. As yet, its antigen is unknown. Authors of the study amplified TCR beta CDR3 regions from RNA transcripts. First-round RT-PCR with HTBI primers amplified the TCR CDR3 region. TCRdb independently ran MiXCR on the multiplex PCR reads; one entry per CDR3 protein. The sample carries 250,000 to 300,000 distinct CDR3 sequences, approximately 14% recorded once.

The clonotype originates from a woman between 50 and 59 years old with Graves' hyperthyroidism that later progressed to Graves' ophthalmopathy. The chain recombines TRBV28 with TRBJ2-7; 8 bases are shared with TRBD2. Sequencing was done on a sample of blood. The CDR3 DNA follows: TGTGCCAGCAGTTTCCCCGGGAGGGCCCCGGGGCAGTACTTC. It translates to CASSFPGRAPGQYF.